This T cell receptor (beta chain) was retrieved from a study of blood T cell repertoires in COVID-19. Study-wide background: Samples representing acute and convalescent COVID-19 were sourced from the United States, Italy and Spain. The analysed material was cDNA or gDNA that came from T cells, B-cell-depleted T cells, or PBMCs.

CDR1 is LNHDA, CDR2 SQIVND, per germline (reference sequence). The CDR3 runs 14 residues. Trimming took 4 bases from V and 4 from J; bases not matched to a gene: 4. In the study's own analysis: Amplification of reference gene primers was used by the study to estimate nucleated cell counts. Assay used: immunoSEQ multiplex PCR; TCRdb lists only in-frame clones, some missing. V and J calls and clone size are those listed in that table; D and trimming were worked out from the DNA. The sample comprises 170,000 or so clones, more than 75% of which are singletons, and approximately 12% rests with the top ten.

The sequence derives from an older woman with COVID-19, enrolled during active disease. What was sequenced was peripheral blood. The chain links TRBV19 to TRBJ2-5, with 9 bases that match TRBD1. CDR3: CASSKGQGSETQYF. CDR3 DNA sequence: TGTGCCAGTAGTAAAGGACAGGGGTCAGAGACCCAGTACTTC.